This T cell receptor beta chain was documented in a study of blood T cell repertoires in COVID-19. Overall study context: Samples taken during acute and convalescent COVID-19 were collected in the United States, Italy and Spain. The analysed material was cDNA or gDNA that came from T cells, B-cell-depleted T cells, or PBMCs.

Libraries were prepared by immunoSEQ multiplex PCR; TCRdb keeps only in-frame clonotypes and omits some of them. Altogether some 100,000 clones are present, 70% to 90% being singletons, with the ten largest covering under 3.5%. This CDR3 has 15 residues. Germline loops: CDR1 SGDLS, CDR2 YYNGEE. Germline trimming cut 0 bases from V and 0 bases from J; bases unmatched to any gene: 0. The age range of participants was about 18 to 100 years, with residence in more than 20 US areas. Cohort 3 recovered donors had two negative PCRs, clearance, or symptom resolution. The TCR originated in a woman between 45 and 60 years old who had recovered from COVID-19. The chain couples TRBV9 to TRBJ2-1; 7 bases map to TRBD1. Input material: PBMCs or T cells enriched from blood (not recorded which). CDR3 loop: CASSVDRGSYNEQFF. Here the CDR3 DNA reads TGTGCCAGCAGCGTAGACAGGGGCTCCTACAATGAGCAGTTCTTC.